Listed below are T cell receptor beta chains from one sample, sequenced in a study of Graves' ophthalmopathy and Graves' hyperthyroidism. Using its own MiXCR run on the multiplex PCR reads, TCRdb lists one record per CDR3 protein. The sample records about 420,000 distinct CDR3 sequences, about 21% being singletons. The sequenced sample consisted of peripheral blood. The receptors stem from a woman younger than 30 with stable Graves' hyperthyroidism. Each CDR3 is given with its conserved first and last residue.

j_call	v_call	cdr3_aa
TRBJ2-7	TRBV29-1	CSVRDRGREQYF
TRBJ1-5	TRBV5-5	CASSLRVGTNQPQHF
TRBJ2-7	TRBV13	CASSLNREQYF
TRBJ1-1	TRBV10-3	CAIRRGRGRQDTEAFF
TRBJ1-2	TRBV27	CASSTGTTVGGDSYGYTF
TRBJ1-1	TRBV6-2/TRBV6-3	CASSYSIGRTEAFF
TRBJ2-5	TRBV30	CAWSDKGGAFVTQYF
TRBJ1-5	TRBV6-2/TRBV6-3	CASRGQGWDQPQHF
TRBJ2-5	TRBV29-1	CSVALGGGETQYF
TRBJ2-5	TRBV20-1	CSARGAGAETQYF
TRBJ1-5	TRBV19	CASKVQDNQPQHF
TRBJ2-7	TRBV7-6	CASSYRTPPYEQYF
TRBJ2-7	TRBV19	CASSTTTGTRNEQYF
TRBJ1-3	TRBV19	CATIRGDSGNTIYF
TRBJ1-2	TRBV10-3	CAISPSERQVLYGYTF
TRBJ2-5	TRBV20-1	CSAPDWTGAETQYF
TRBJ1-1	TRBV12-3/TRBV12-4	CASRKGTGFGAFF
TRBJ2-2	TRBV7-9	CASSLVRGRTGELFF
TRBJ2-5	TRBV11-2	CASSLDHQETQYF
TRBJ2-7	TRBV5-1	CASSSTGLGAYEQYF
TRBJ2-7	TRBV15	CATSRDVSGEQYF
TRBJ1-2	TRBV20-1	CSASLLGEISGYTF
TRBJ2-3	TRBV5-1	CASSLKLAGEADTQYF
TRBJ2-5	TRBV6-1	CASSVDPQETQYF
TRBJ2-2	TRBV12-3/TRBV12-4	CASSLGSTGDGELFF
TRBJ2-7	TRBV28	CASTGPGQGAREQYF
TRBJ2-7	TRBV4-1	CASSHRTETYEQYF
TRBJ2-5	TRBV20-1	CSAVRGLAGGQETQYF
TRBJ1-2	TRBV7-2	CASSLTRNYGYTF
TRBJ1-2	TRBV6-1	CASRNRDTAFSNYGYTF
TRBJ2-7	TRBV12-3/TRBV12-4	CASSPGHLLYEQYF
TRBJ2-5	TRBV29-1	CSVEDYSKGTQYF
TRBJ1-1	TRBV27	CASSLSNRGQAFF
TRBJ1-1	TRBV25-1	CASSPTRDRMTEAFF
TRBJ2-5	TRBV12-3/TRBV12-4	CASSIRQEGETQYF
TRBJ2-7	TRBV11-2	CASSPYDEQYF
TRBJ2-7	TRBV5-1	CASSWGQGTPYEQYF
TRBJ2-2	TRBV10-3	CAISGDRATGELFF
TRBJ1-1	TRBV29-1	CSVASQWEAFF
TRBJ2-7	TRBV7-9	CASSSYSGFAYEQYF
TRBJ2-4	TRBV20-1	CSARDLWGPAGGPGTKNIQYF
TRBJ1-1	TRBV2	CASSSSNRGPNTEAFF
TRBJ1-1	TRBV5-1	CASSWAPGAGTEAFF
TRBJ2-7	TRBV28	CASSTFVGTREQYF
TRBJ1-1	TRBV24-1	CATTARGATEAFF
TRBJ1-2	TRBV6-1	CASSDSGTGVFGYTF
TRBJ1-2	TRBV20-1	CSARQILNYGYTF
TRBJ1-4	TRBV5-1	CASSLGQGSSATNEKLFF
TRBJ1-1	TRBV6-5	CASSYEAYTEAFF
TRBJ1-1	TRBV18	CASSPPGPYTEAFF
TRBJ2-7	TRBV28	CASSFRGPGYEQYF
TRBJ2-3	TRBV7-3	CASSLNLADTQYF
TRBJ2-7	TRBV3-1	CASSPPRRQGFSYEQYF
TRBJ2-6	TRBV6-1	CASSPFGGRGANVLTF
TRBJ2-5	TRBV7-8	CASSPFRRVVNQETQYF